These T cell receptor beta chains were read from a single sample in a study of blood T cell repertoires in COVID-19. Profiled with immunoSEQ multiplex PCR; TCRdb holds only in-frame clones, not every one. This table has about 81,000 clones, about 90% appearing once. The sequencing input was peripheral blood. These receptors were collected from an elderly woman with acute or convalescent COVID-19. Each CDR3 is given with its conserved first and last residue. A D gene is named only where the DNA matches it firmly. Only part of the rows carry a size: once, few, many, or a class if the clone is expanded.

abundance: few; d_gene: .; v_gene: TRBV3-1/TRBV3-2; j_gene: TRBJ1-1; CDR3nt: TGTGCCAGCAGTCACGGGAGGCAGATGAACACTGAAGCTTTCTTT; CDR3aa: CASSHGRQMNTEAFF
abundance: .; d_gene: .; v_gene: TRBV11-3; j_gene: TRBJ2-2; CDR3nt: TGTGCCAGCAGCTTGGGTCGGGGGAGCACCGGGGAGCTGTTTTTT; CDR3aa: CASSLGRGSTGELFF
abundance: .; d_gene: TRBD1; v_gene: TRBV27; j_gene: TRBJ2-1; CDR3nt: TGTGCCAGCAGCAGGGACAGCTCCTACAATGAGCAGTTCTTC; CDR3aa: CASSRDSSYNEQFF
abundance: .; d_gene: .; v_gene: TRBV7-3; j_gene: TRBJ2-5; CDR3nt: TGTGCCAGCAGCCTCAACGGAGGGGAGACCCAGTACTTC; CDR3aa: CASSLNGGETQYF
abundance: .; d_gene: TRBD1; v_gene: TRBV19; j_gene: TRBJ1-6; CDR3nt: TGTGCCAGTACCACACGACAGGGCCTTACGTATAATTCACCCCTCCACTTT; CDR3aa: CASTTRQGLTYNSPLHF
abundance: few; d_gene: .; v_gene: TRBV20-1; j_gene: TRBJ2-5; CDR3nt: TGCAGTGCTAGTTCTCCTCTGGAGGCAACCCTAGAGACCCAGTACTTC; CDR3aa: CSASSPLEATLETQYF
abundance: .; d_gene: TRBD2; v_gene: TRBV6-2/TRBV6-3; j_gene: TRBJ2-1; CDR3nt: TGTGCCAGCAGTTACTCGGGAGCGGGGGGGCGGAATGAGCAGTTCTTC; CDR3aa: CASSYSGAGGRNEQFF
abundance: .; d_gene: .; v_gene: TRBV7-9; j_gene: TRBJ1-1; CDR3nt: TGTGCCAGCAGCCGGTCTGGGAACACTGAAGCTTTCTTT; CDR3aa: CASSRSGNTEAFF
abundance: few; d_gene: .; v_gene: TRBV19; j_gene: TRBJ1-2; CDR3nt: TGTGCCAGTAGTCGAGGGTTTAACTATGGCTACACCTTC; CDR3aa: CASSRGFNYGYTF
abundance: .; d_gene: TRBD1; v_gene: TRBV4-3; j_gene: TRBJ1-5; CDR3nt: TGCGCCAGCAGCCAAACGACAGGGAACCAGCCCCAGCATTTT; CDR3aa: CASSQTTGNQPQHF
abundance: .; d_gene: .; v_gene: TRBV7-9; j_gene: TRBJ2-3; CDR3nt: TGTGCCAGCAGCCCCGGCGGCGGAAGAACGGTTTCAGATACGCAGTATTTT; CDR3aa: CASSPGGGRTVSDTQYF
abundance: few; d_gene: .; v_gene: TRBV5-5; j_gene: TRBJ2-3; CDR3nt: TGTGCCAGCAGCTTGGACAGACCCCCAGATACGCAGTATTTT; CDR3aa: CASSLDRPPDTQYF
abundance: .; d_gene: TRBD1; v_gene: TRBV5-6; j_gene: TRBJ2-7; CDR3nt: TGTGCCAGCAGCCGTCGGGACAGCTCCTACGAGCAGTACTTC; CDR3aa: CASSRRDSSYEQYF
abundance: .; d_gene: TRBD2; v_gene: TRBV5-1; j_gene: TRBJ2-3; CDR3nt: TGCGCCAGCAGCTACGGGACTAGCGGGAGCTCAGATACGCAGTATTTT; CDR3aa: CASSYGTSGSSDTQYF
abundance: .; d_gene: TRBD1; v_gene: TRBV6-2/TRBV6-3; j_gene: TRBJ1-2; CDR3nt: TGTGCCAGCAGCGGACGACAGGGGAAAAATCGCTATGGCTACACCTTC; CDR3aa: CASSGRQGKNRYGYTF
abundance: .; d_gene: TRBD1; v_gene: TRBV14; j_gene: TRBJ2-7; CDR3nt: TGTGCCAGCAGCCAAGGGGTCGGGACAGTAAAGCCCTACGAGCAGTACTTC; CDR3aa: CASSQGVGTVKPYEQYF
abundance: .; d_gene: .; v_gene: TRBV27; j_gene: TRBJ2-7; CDR3nt: TGTGCCAGCACCCCCCTCGACGCAGGGAAGCGTGGAGAGCAGTACTTC; CDR3aa: CASTPLDAGKRGEQYF
abundance: .; d_gene: TRBD1; v_gene: TRBV3-1/TRBV3-2; j_gene: TRBJ1-1; CDR3nt: TGTGCCAGCAGCCACCCACAGGGGCCGAACACTGAAGCTTTCTTT; CDR3aa: CASSHPQGPNTEAFF
abundance: once; d_gene: .; v_gene: TRBV19; j_gene: TRBJ1-4; CDR3nt: TGTGCCAGTAGTACAAACAGGGAAAAACTGTTTTTT; CDR3aa: CASSTNREKLFF
abundance: .; d_gene: .; v_gene: TRBV18; j_gene: TRBJ1-1; CDR3nt: TGTGCCAGCTCACCTGAGGCCAGCGGCACTGAAGCTTTCTTT; CDR3aa: CASSPEASGTEAFF
abundance: .; d_gene: .; v_gene: TRBV2; j_gene: TRBJ1-3; CDR3nt: TGTGCCAGCAGTGACGTAAGACCGGACTCCGGAAACACCATATATTTT; CDR3aa: CASSDVRPDSGNTIYF
abundance: .; d_gene: .; v_gene: TRBV9; j_gene: TRBJ2-5; CDR3nt: TGTGCCAGCAGCGTAGTGGGAGACCGAGAGACCCAGTACTTC; CDR3aa: CASSVVGDRETQYF